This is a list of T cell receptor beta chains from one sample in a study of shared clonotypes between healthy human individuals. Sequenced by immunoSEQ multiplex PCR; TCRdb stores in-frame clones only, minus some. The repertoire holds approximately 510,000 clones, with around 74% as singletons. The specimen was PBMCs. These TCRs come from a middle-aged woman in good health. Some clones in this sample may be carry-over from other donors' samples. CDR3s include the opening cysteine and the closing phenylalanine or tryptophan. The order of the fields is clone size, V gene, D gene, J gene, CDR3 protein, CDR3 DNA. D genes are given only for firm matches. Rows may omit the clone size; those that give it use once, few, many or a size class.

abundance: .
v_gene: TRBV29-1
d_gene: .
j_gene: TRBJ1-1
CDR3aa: CSALNPRVVGTEAFF
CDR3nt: TGCAGCGCCCTAAACCCCAGGGTGGTTGGCACTGAAGCTTTCTTT

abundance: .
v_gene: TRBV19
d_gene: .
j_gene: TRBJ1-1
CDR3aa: CASSNRPQNTEAFF
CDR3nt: TGTGCCAGTAGTAACCGGCCCCAGAACACTGAAGCTTTCTTT

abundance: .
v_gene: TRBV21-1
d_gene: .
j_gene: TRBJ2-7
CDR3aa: CASSLVGGYEQYF
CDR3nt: TGTGCCAGCAGCCTTGTGGGGGGCTACGAGCAGTACTTC

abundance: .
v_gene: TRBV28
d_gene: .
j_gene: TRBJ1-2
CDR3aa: CASSLGVGGPSYGYTF
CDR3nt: TGTGCCAGCAGTTTAGGGGTAGGGGGACCTAGCTATGGCTACACCTTC

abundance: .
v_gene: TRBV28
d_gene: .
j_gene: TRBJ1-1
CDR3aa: CASSRGSGGAFF
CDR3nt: TGTGCCAGCAGTAGGGGGAGCGGCGGAGCTTTCTTT

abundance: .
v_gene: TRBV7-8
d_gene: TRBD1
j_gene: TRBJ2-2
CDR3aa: CASSFRDRAGTGELFF
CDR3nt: TGTGCCAGCAGCTTCCGGGACAGGGCTGGAACCGGGGAGCTGTTTTTT

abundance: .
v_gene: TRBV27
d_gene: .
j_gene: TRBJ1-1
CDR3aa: CATQGRLGYTEAFF
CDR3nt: TGTGCCACCCAAGGACGCCTCGGGTACACTGAAGCTTTCTTT

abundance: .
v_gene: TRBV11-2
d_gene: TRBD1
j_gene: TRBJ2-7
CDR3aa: CASRHPGQGYEQYF
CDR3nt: TGTGCCAGCAGGCATCCGGGACAGGGCTACGAGCAGTACTTC

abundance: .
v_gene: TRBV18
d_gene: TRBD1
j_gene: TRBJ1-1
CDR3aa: CASSPGQAPMNTEAFF
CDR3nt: TGTGCCAGCTCACCAGGACAGGCTCCCATGAACACTGAAGCTTTCTTT

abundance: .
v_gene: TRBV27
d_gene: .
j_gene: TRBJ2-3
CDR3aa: CASSLLGTSTDTQYF
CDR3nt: TGTGCCAGCAGTTTATTGGGGACCTCCACAGATACGCAGTATTTT

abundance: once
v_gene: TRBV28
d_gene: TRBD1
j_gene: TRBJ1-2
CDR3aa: CASGQDRGYTF
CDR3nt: TGTGCCAGCGGCCAGGACAGGGGATACACCTTC

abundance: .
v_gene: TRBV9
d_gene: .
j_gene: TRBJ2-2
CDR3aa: CASSAPVNTGELFF
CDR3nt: TGTGCCAGCAGCGCCCCGGTTAACACCGGGGAGCTGTTTTTT

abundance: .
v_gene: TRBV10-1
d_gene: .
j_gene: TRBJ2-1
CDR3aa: CASSDFGNEQFF
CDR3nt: TGCGCCAGCAGTGATTTCGGCAATGAGCAGTTCTTC

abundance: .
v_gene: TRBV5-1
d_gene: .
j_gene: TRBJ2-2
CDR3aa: CASSLGSGTTNTGELFF
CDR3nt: TGCGCCAGCAGCTTGGGAAGCGGGACAACGAACACCGGGGAGCTGTTTTTT

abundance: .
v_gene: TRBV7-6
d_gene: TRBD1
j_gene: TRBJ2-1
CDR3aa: CASSLGADRGHNEQFF
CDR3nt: TGTGCCAGCAGCTTAGGGGCGGACAGGGGGCACAATGAGCAGTTCTTC